This note documents a single TCR beta chain sequence. Methods used by the authors: Researchers report that nucleated cell counts were estimated from reference gene primer amplification. Clones were sequenced by immunoSEQ multiplex PCR, and TCRdb holds only the in-frame ones, with some missing. D and trimming come from the DNA, and the V and J calls and clone size come from that table. The sample shows roughly 64,000 clones, about 79% of them seen only once. The CDR3 runs to 15 residues. Germline values: CDR1 SGHRS, CDR2 YFSETQ. V lost 1 base to trimming and J lost 1 base, with 10 bases between them. These data originate in a study of blood T cell repertoires in COVID-19.

Material: peripheral blood. This TCR was sampled from a woman in her fifties or sixties with acute or convalescent COVID-19. The gene calls are TRBV5-1 and TRBJ2-3; D might be TRBD1 (5 bases). The CDR3 nucleotides are TGCGCCAGCAGCTTGCAGGGTTGGGGCACAGATACGCAGTATTTT. The encoded protein is CASSLQGWGTDTQYF.